Below, 30 T cell receptor beta chains from the same sample are listed, as sequenced in a study of blood T cell repertoires in COVID-19. TCRdb's table, derived via immunoSEQ multiplex PCR, lists solely in-frame clones and lacks some. The sample has around 240,000 clones, just under 90% seen once. The sample comprised PBMCs or T cells enriched from blood (not recorded which). Every receptor here comes from a man aged 50-59 years who had been exposed to COVID-19.

V is TRBV7-6 and J is TRBJ1-1, with 7 positions matching TRBD1. CDR3 length equals 14 residues. V was clipped by 5 bases and J by 11 bases; unmatched bases: 14. Germline CDR1 is SGHVS and CDR2 is FNYEAQ. DNA of the CDR3: TGTGCCAGCAGCCGGACAGGAACTGCGCGAAGGGCTTTCTTT. This codes for CASSRTGTARRAFF.

The J gene is TRBJ1-3, the V gene TRBV11-2, with 8 bases that match TRBD1. V shed 6 bases, J shed 1 base, and the junction held 17 bases outside the gene matches. This CDR3 is 19 amino acids long. Looked up from germline, CDR1 is SGHAT and CDR2 is FQNNGV. In DNA, the CDR3 is TGTGCCAGCAGGCAGATCAGGGGGCCCTTTTCAGAATCTGGAAACACCATATATTTT. Protein: CASRQIRGPFSESGNTIYF.

The genes are TRBV11-2 and TRBJ2-7; the match to TRBD1 covers 12 bases. Per the germline V gene, CDR1 is SGHAT and CDR2 is FQNNGV. The V gene end was trimmed by 6 bases and the J gene end by 5 bases; junction bases not matched to a gene: 17. This CDR3 is built from 18 residues. The CDR3 region is CASSRPTAGTGGGDEQYF. The CDR3 DNA sequence: TGTGCCAGCAGTCGCCCCACAGCCGGGACAGGGGGCGGCGACGAGCAGTACTTC.

The chain recombines TRBV11-3 with TRBJ2-5; maybe TRBD1 (5 bases). The V gene lost 1 base and the J gene lost 0 bases, with 12 bases spanning the gap. Germline-derived CDR1 and CDR2 are SGHNT and YENEEA. There are 16 residues in the CDR3. This CDR3 is CASSLGGSSYQETQYF. Here the CDR3 DNA reads TGTGCCAGCAGCTTAGGGGGCAGCTCGTACCAAGAGACCCAGTACTTC.

This chain joins TRBV10-3 and TRBJ1-4, with D possibly matching TRBD1 (5 bases). This CDR3 comprises 15 residues. Germline V lookup: CDR1 ENHRY, CDR2 SYGVKD. V lost 4 bases to trimming and J lost 7 bases, with 16 bases between them. The CDR3 sequence is CAISGGSVPGEKLFF. CDR3 nucleotides: TGTGCCATCAGTGGGGGCTCGGTCCCGGGTGAAAAACTGTTTTTT.

This rearrangement joins TRBV24-1 to TRBJ2-7; 10 bases are a match to TRBD1. The germline V gene has CDR1 KGHDR and CDR2 SFDVKD. V trimming: 1 base; J trimming: 4 bases; junction bases outside the gene matches: 9. This CDR3 has 17 amino acids. The CDR3 here is CATSDLIRTGGTYEQYV. CDR3 coding DNA: TGTGCCACCAGTGATTTAATTCGGACAGGGGGGACGTACGAGCAGTACGTC.

The CDR3 DNA reads as TGTGCCAGCAGTGCCCCGGGACTACAAGAGACCCAGTACTTC. Protein product: CASSAPGLQETQYF. The chain employs TRBV2 and TRBJ2-5; TRBD2 agrees at 7 bases. The CDR3 totals 14 residues. V gave up 4 bases and J gave up 2 bases; unmatched junction bases: 4. The germline CDR1 and CDR2 sequences are SNHLY and FYNNEI.

The CDR3 bases are TGTGCCAGCAGTTGGACACCATCGAGCTCCTACAATGAGCAGTTCTTC. Translation gives CASSWTPSSSYNEQFF. The chain recombines TRBV27 with TRBJ2-1, with D perhaps matching TRBD1 (5 bases). Germline V lookup: CDR1 MNHEY, CDR2 SMNVEV (reference sequence). The CDR3 is made up of 16 amino acids. The V and J ends lost 4 bases and 0 bases respectively, with 13 bases between them.

This rearrangement joins TRBV11-3 to TRBJ1-1; 7 bases align to TRBD1. This CDR3 spans 13 amino acids. Trimming removed 5 bases from V and 8 bases from J; junction bases left unmatched: 8. Germline CDR1 and CDR2: SGHNT and YENEEA. The CDR3 here is CASSPGTVSEAFF. As DNA, the CDR3 is TGTGCCAGCAGCCCCGGGACAGTATCGGAAGCTTTCTTT.

V and J are TRBV15 and TRBJ1-4; D ambiguous. CDR1 is LNHNV and CDR2 is YYDKDF in the germline V gene (reference sequence). The CDR3 is 12 amino acids. The V and J ends lost 8 bases and 17 bases respectively, with 21 bases between them. The CDR3, as DNA: TGTGCCACCGAGGAGGGAGGGCCCGGAGAATTTTTT. The encoded protein is CATEEGGPGEFF.

This rearrangement joins TRBV11-2 to TRBJ1-5, with D perhaps TRBD1 (6 bases). The CDR3 runs to 16 residues. Germline CDR1 and CDR2: SGHAT and FQNNGV. V was clipped by 3 bases and J by 7 bases, with 19 bases between them. CDR3 in DNA: TGTGCCAGCAGCTTTGGGGGCGGGAGCTCGTACCAGCCCCAGCATTTT. Translated: CASSFGGGSSYQPQHF.

V gene TRBV28 combines with J gene TRBJ2-7, with TRBD1 identical over 12 bases. J gave up 5 bases and V 8 bases, and 10 bases lay outside the gene matches. CDR3 length equals 15 residues. Germline CDR1 reads MDHEN; CDR2 reads SYDVKM. DNA of the CDR3: TGTGCCAGCCCCCAGGGGACAGGGGGCCAGAACGAGCAGTACGTC. Amino acids: CASPQGTGGQNEQYV.

The rearrangement links TRBV29-1 to TRBJ2-5, with a tentative D call TRBD1 (5 bases). Germline CDR1 and CDR2: SQVTM and ANQGSEA. This CDR3 contains 17 residues. V was trimmed by 4 bases and J by 0 bases, leaving 21 bases between them. The CDR3 reads CSVAPVQGIRNQETQYF. DNA of the CDR3: TGCAGCGTTGCCCCCGTGCAGGGAATTAGGAACCAAGAGACCCAGTACTTC.

The V and J genes are TRBV9 and TRBJ2-2, with a weak D call TRBD1 (6 bases). CDR3 length: 16 amino acids. Trimming left V 0 bases short and J 1 base short, with 10 bases between. Germline CDR1 SGDLS, CDR2 YYNGEE. In nucleotides, the CDR3 is TGTGCCAGCAGCGTAGCGTGGGGGCGGAACACCGGGGAGCTGTTTTTT. Protein product: CASSVAWGRNTGELFF. The variable domain in full, completed from reference TRBV9 and TRBJ2-2, reads DSGVTQTPKHLITATGQRVTLRCSPRSGDLSVYWYQQSLDQGLQFLIQYYNGEERAKGNILERFSAQQFPDLHSELNLSSLELGDSALYFCASSVAWGRNTGELFFGEGSRLTVL.

The V call is TRBV11-2, the J call TRBJ2-7; tentative D call: TRBD1 (6 bases). Trimming stripped 8 bases from V and 0 bases from J, with 11 bases between. CDR3 length: 13 amino acids. Germline CDR1 is SGHAT and CDR2 is FQNNGV. CDR3 region: CASSRGFSYEQYV. CDR3 nucleotides: TGTGCCAGCTCGAGGGGGTTCTCCTACGAGCAGTACGTC.

This clone showed up just a few times. This chain uses TRBV5-5 with TRBJ2-7; 7 positions match TRBD1. V gave up 3 bases and J gave up 6 bases; unmatched junction bases: 9. This CDR3 is built from 14 residues. In germline, CDR1 is SGHKS, CDR2 YYEKEE (reference sequence). The CDR3 loop reads CASSSYNRGGEQYF. The CDR3 coding sequence is TGTGCCAGCAGCTCCTATAACAGGGGCGGCGAGCAGTACTTC.

The rearrangement uses TRBV28 and TRBJ1-2; D gene uncertain. The CDR3 is made up of 13 amino acids. Per the germline V gene, CDR1 is MDHEN and CDR2 is SYDVKM. Trimming left V 6 bases short and J 4 bases short, with 12 bases between. The CDR3 protein is CASSEQNFYGYTF. As DNA, the CDR3 is TGTGCCAGCAGCGAACAGAATTTCTATGGCTACACCTTC.

The V call is TRBV19, the J call TRBJ1-5; the match to TRBD1 covers 8 bases. This CDR3 has 16 residues. The germline V gene has CDR1 LNHDA and CDR2 SQIVND (reference sequence). With 4 bases clipped from V and 2 bases from J, the junction kept 7 bases outside the gene matches. Here the CDR3 reads CASSKLTGGGNQPQHF. The CDR3 DNA follows: TGTGCCAGTAGTAAACTAACAGGGGGTGGCAATCAGCCCCAGCATTTT.

This clone was recorded once. The gene calls are TRBV24-1 and TRBJ1-2; 11 nucleotides agree with TRBD1. CDR3 size: 16 residues. Germline CDR1 reads KGHDR; CDR2 reads SFDVKD. Trimming at V came to 4 bases and at J to 2 bases, leaving 5 bases not matched to a gene. DNA of the CDR3: TGTGCCACCAGTGAATCACGGACAGGGGGCAACTATGGCTACACCTTC. Protein product: CATSESRTGGNYGYTF.

The sample holds one count of this clone. The chain uses TRBV24-1 and TRBJ2-1; TRBD2 agrees at 12 bases. Germline lookup yields CDR1 KGHDR and CDR2 SFDVKD. The CDR3 consists of 16 residues. The ends lost 4 bases at V and 2 bases at J; junction bases unmatched: 2. The CDR3 DNA reads as TGTGCCACCAGTGACGCTAGCGGGGGGGCCTACAATGAGCAGTTCTTC. Translating gives CATSDASGGAYNEQFF.

The J gene is TRBJ2-3, the V gene TRBV9; 10 bases map to TRBD2. The junction had 8 bases not matched to a gene; V was cut back by 0 bases and J by 1 base. In germline, CDR1 is SGDLS, CDR2 YYNGEE. There are 18 residues in the CDR3. CDR3 DNA sequence: TGTGCCAGCAGCGTAGCTAGCGGGGGCACTTGGGGCACAGATACGCAGTATTTT. It specifies CASSVASGGTWGTDTQYF.

This clone turned up a few times. This chain joins TRBV28 and TRBJ1-1; no reliable D call. The germline CDR1 and CDR2 sequences are MDHEN and SYDVKM. CDR3 length equals 13 residues. V gave up 2 bases and J gave up 4 bases, with 8 bases separating them. CDR3: CASSLREVTEAFF. Here the CDR3 DNA reads TGTGCCAGCAGTTTAAGGGAGGTCACTGAAGCTTTCTTT.

This clone was recorded only once. CDR3 coding DNA: TGTGCCAGCAGAGACAGGATTAATTCACCCCTCCACTTT. It yields the protein CASRDRINSPLHF. V usage is TRBV6-6 and J usage is TRBJ1-6; tentatively, D is TRBD1 (6 bases). Germline V lookup: CDR1 MNHNY, CDR2 SVGAGI (reference sequence). This CDR3 has 13 amino acids. V was trimmed by 6 bases and J by 6 bases, leaving 9 bases between them.

V usage is TRBV7-6 and J usage is TRBJ1-6, with 7 bases that match TRBD1. The germline V gene encodes CDR1 SGHVS and CDR2 FNYEAQ. The CDR3 runs to 15 residues. V lost 5 bases to trimming and J lost 5 bases; unmatched junction nucleotides: 6. CDR3 sequence: CASSRQGSHNSPLHF. The CDR3 DNA is TGTGCCAGCAGCAGACAGGGATCTCATAATTCACCCCTCCACTTT.

J is TRBJ2-7 and V is TRBV18, with 8 bases matching TRBD1. Germline V CDR1 and CDR2: KGHSH, LQKENI. The CDR3 totals 13 residues. V lost 8 bases to trimming and J lost 3 bases; unmatched junction nucleotides: 6. In DNA, the CDR3 is TGTGCCAGCGCAGGGGGCGCCTTCTACGAGCAGTACTTC. This sequence encodes CASAGGAFYEQYF.

This sequence joins TRBV3-1 (or the pseudogene TRBV3-2) and TRBJ1-5; D gene unclear. The CDR3 contains 13 residues. V was pared by 0 bases and J by 6 bases, with 6 bases between. Germline assignment: CDR1 LGHDT and CDR2 YNNKEL (reference sequence). CDR3 sequence reads: CASSQDLVQPQHF. In DNA, the CDR3 is TGTGCCAGCAGCCAAGATCTAGTTCAGCCCCAGCATTTT.

V is TRBV28 and J is TRBJ1-1; a possible D gene is TRBD1 (6 bases). Trimming stripped 6 bases from V and 2 bases from J, with 13 bases between. Germline-derived CDR1 and CDR2 are MDHEN and SYDVKM. This CDR3 region has 14 residues. The CDR3: CASRIDRSNTEAFF. The CDR3 region has the DNA TGTGCCAGCAGAATTGACAGGTCAAACACTGAAGCTTTCTTT.

The chain carries TRBV29-1 and TRBJ2-3; D remains ambiguous. This CDR3 region has 14 residues. With 6 bases removed from V and 0 bases from J, the gap between germline ends came to 13 bases. The germline CDR1 and CDR2 sequences are SQVTM and ANQGSEA. The DNA for the CDR3 is TGCAGCGTGTCCCCGAGGCTTAGCACAGATACGCAGTATTTT. This sequence encodes CSVSPRLSTDTQYF.

The J gene is TRBJ2-7, the V gene TRBV27; TRBD1 agrees at 8 bases. There are 13 residues in the CDR3. Germline trimming cut 1 base from V and 6 bases from J; bases unmatched to any gene: 2. Per the germline V gene, CDR1 is MNHEY and CDR2 is SMNVEV (reference sequence). The CDR3 sequence is CASSLLTGGEQYF. The DNA for the CDR3 is TGTGCCAGCAGTTTATTAACAGGGGGCGAGCAGTACTTC.

The chain combines TRBV7-3 with TRBJ1-1; 9 nucleotides line up with TRBD1. CDR1 and CDR2 from the germline V gene are SGHTA and FQGTGA. The CDR3 totals 12 residues. V lost 5 bases, J lost 8 bases, and 3 bases stayed unmatched. The CDR3 DNA is TGTGCCAGCAGCCCTGGGACAGGGGAAGCTTTCTTT. Translating gives CASSPGTGEAFF.